This is a list of T cell receptor beta chains from one sample in a study of T cell responses to AZD1222 COVID-19 vaccine. TCRdb keeps only in-frame clones here, not all; method: immunoSEQ multiplex PCR. This sample has 99,000 or so clones, with around 80% found just once. Sequenced material: peripheral blood, taken on day 0 of AZD1222 vaccination. Source of these receptors: an adult in good health. CDR3s include the opening cysteine and the closing phenylalanine or tryptophan. A D gene is named only where the DNA matches it firmly. Clone size is shown for a subset of rows, as once, few, many or a class of expanded clone.

J: TRBJ1-5; D: -; length: 16; size: -; V: TRBV15; CDR3: CATSRGDQEGNQPQHF; DNA: TGTGCCACCAGCAGAGGGGACCAGGAAGGCAATCAGCCCCAGCATTTT
J: TRBJ1-6; D: -; length: 14; size: -; V: TRBV18; CDR3: CASSPVGRDSPLHF; DNA: TGTGCCAGCTCACCAGTAGGGAGGGATTCACCCCTCCACTTT
J: TRBJ1-2; D: TRBD1; length: 17; size: -; V: TRBV4-1; CDR3: CASSDPGQGDVSYGYTF; DNA: TGCGCCAGCAGCGACCCGGGACAGGGGGATGTCTCCTATGGCTACACCTTC
J: TRBJ1-1; D: -; length: 13; size: -; V: TRBV23-1; CDR3: CATDKRWNTEAFF; DNA: TGCGCCACCGATAAGAGGTGGAACACTGAAGCTTTCTTT
J: TRBJ2-3; D: -; length: 17; size: -; V: TRBV15; CDR3: CATSRSGSRVGADTQYF; DNA: TGTGCCACCAGCAGATCCGGGTCCAGAGTTGGCGCAGATACGCAGTATTTT
J: TRBJ1-5; D: -; length: 14; size: -; V: TRBV2; CDR3: CASTPDRINQPQHF; DNA: TGTGCCAGCACCCCGGACAGAATAAATCAGCCCCAGCATTTT
J: TRBJ2-7; D: -; length: 14; size: few; V: TRBV7-6; CDR3: CASSLAGQSYEQYF; DNA: TGTGCCAGCAGCTTAGCGGGACAATCCTACGAGCAGTACTTC
J: TRBJ2-3; D: -; length: 15; size: -; V: TRBV6-4; CDR3: CASSEGAQSTDTQYF; DNA: TGTGCCAGCAGTGAAGGGGCCCAAAGCACAGATACGCAGTATTTT
J: TRBJ2-1; D: -; length: 16; size: once; V: TRBV19; CDR3: CASSMLRGGSYNEQFF; DNA: TGTGCCAGTAGTATGTTGAGGGGGGGTTCCTACAATGAGCAGTTCTTC
J: TRBJ2-7; D: TRBD1; length: 13; size: once; V: TRBV24-1; CDR3: CATSGSIPGQGVF; DNA: TGTGCCACCAGTGGCTCGATACCGGGACAGGGAGTTTTC
J: TRBJ2-5; D: TRBD2; length: 15; size: -; V: TRBV3-1/TRBV3-2; CDR3: CASSQSRDWGGTQYF; DNA: TGTGCCAGCAGCCAGTCGAGGGACTGGGGGGGGACCCAGTACTTC
J: TRBJ1-5; D: -; length: 13; size: -; V: TRBV7-2; CDR3: CASSLGSAAPQHF; DNA: TGTGCCAGCAGCTTGGGATCCGCGGCGCCCCAGCATTTT
J: TRBJ2-7; D: -; length: 15; size: few; V: TRBV6-1; CDR3: CASSEGRGRSYEQYF; DNA: TGTGCCAGCAGTGAGGGGCGGGGTAGGTCCTACGAGCAGTACTTC
J: TRBJ2-1; D: TRBD2; length: 14; size: few; V: TRBV19; CDR3: CASNGGGEYNEQFF; DNA: TGTGCCAGTAACGGCGGGGGGGAATACAATGAGCAGTTCTTC
J: TRBJ1-2; D: -; length: 17; size: few; V: TRBV11-2; CDR3: CASSLGTGRRLNYGYTF; DNA: TGTGCCAGCAGCTTAGGCACAGGGAGGCGACTAAACTATGGCTACACCTTC
J: TRBJ2-3; D: -; length: 15; size: -; V: TRBV4-3; CDR3: CASSQVVGALDTQYF; DNA: TGCGCCAGCAGCCAAGTCGTGGGGGCACTTGATACGCAGTATTTT
J: TRBJ1-2; D: -; length: 13; size: -; V: TRBV19; CDR3: CASSINPNYGYTF; DNA: TGTGCCAGTAGTATAAACCCTAACTATGGCTACACCTTC
J: TRBJ1-5; D: -; length: 15; size: -; V: TRBV2; CDR3: CASSDRVSSNQPQHF; DNA: TGTGCCAGCAGTGATCGGGTCTCTAGCAATCAGCCCCAGCATTTT
J: TRBJ1-5; D: -; length: 16; size: -; V: TRBV27; CDR3: CASSLFGPSSNQPQHF; DNA: TGTGCCAGCAGTTTATTTGGGCCAAGTAGCAATCAGCCCCAGCATTTT
J: TRBJ1-1; D: TRBD1; length: 15; size: -; V: TRBV19; CDR3: CASNSDRVGSGEAFF; DNA: TGTGCCAGTAATTCGGACAGGGTCGGGTCGGGTGAAGCTTTCTTT
J: TRBJ2-2; D: -; length: 13; size: -; V: TRBV6-2/TRBV6-3; CDR3: CASSFMRAGELFF; DNA: TGTGCCAGCAGTTTTATGCGGGCCGGGGAGCTGTTTTTT
J: TRBJ1-4; D: TRBD1; length: 12; size: -; V: TRBV10-3; CDR3: CAIAGTDEKLFF; DNA: TGTGCCATAGCCGGGACAGATGAAAAACTGTTTTTT
J: TRBJ1-5; D: TRBD1; length: 13; size: -; V: TRBV12-3/TRBV12-4; CDR3: CASSLQGDQPQHF; DNA: TGTGCCAGCAGTCTGCAGGGGGATCAGCCCCAGCATTTT
J: TRBJ2-7; D: -; length: 13; size: -; V: TRBV27; CDR3: CASSLYQGHEQYF; DNA: TGTGCCAGCAGTTTATACCAGGGCCACGAGCAGTACTTC
J: TRBJ1-1; D: -; length: 14; size: once; V: TRBV11-3; CDR3: CASSRGSMNTEAFF; DNA: TGTGCCAGCAGCCGGGGGAGCATGAACACTGAAGCTTTCTTT
J: TRBJ1-2; D: -; length: 16; size: -; V: TRBV19; CDR3: CASSIDRTATWYGYTF; DNA: TGTGCCAGTAGTATAGATCGAACAGCGACGTGGTATGGCTACACCTTC
J: TRBJ1-5; D: TRBD1; length: 14; size: -; V: TRBV5-6; CDR3: CASSLRQGNQPQHF; DNA: TGTGCCAGCAGCTTGCGACAGGGGAATCAGCCCCAGCATTTT
J: TRBJ1-6; D: TRBD1; length: 15; size: -; V: TRBV3-1/TRBV3-2; CDR3: CASSHRTGTGSPLHF; DNA: TGTGCCAGCAGCCACCGGACAGGGACGGGTTCACCCCTCCACTTT
J: TRBJ1-4; D: -; length: 12; size: -; V: TRBV6-5; CDR3: CASTLLREKLFF; DNA: TGTGCCAGCACTTTACTCCGGGAAAAACTGTTTTTT
J: TRBJ1-1; D: TRBD1; length: 13; size: few; V: TRBV19; CDR3: CASILPGQGEAFF; DNA: TGTGCCAGTATCCTCCCGGGACAGGGTGAAGCTTTCTTT